The 6 T cell receptor beta chains below come from one sample, sequenced in a study of control samples from healthy donors and cancer patients. Sequencing was performed with immunoSEQ multiplex PCR; in TCRdb, only in-frame clones are kept and a portion is missing. Among fewer than 20,000 clones listed, 85% to 90% were seen once. The sequenced material came from PBMCs. The source of these receptors is a man between 60 and 75 years old with head and neck cancer.

The V and J genes are TRBV7-9 and TRBJ1-1; no clear D. Trimming took off 7 bases at V and 7 bases at J, with 13 bases between the two ends. CDR1 is SEHNR, CDR2 FQNEAQ, per germline (reference sequence). This CDR3 has 12 amino acids. CDR3: CASTPGRFEAFF. DNA for the CDR3: TGTGCCAGCACCCCGGGTAGATTTGAAGCTTTCTTT.

The gene calls are TRBV5-5 and TRBJ1-3; D gene unclear. The germline gives CDR1 SGHKS, CDR2 YYEKEE (reference sequence). The CDR3 consists of 14 residues. Trimming left V 0 bases short and J 0 bases short, with 4 bases between. CDR3 sequence reads: CASSLAVSGNTIYF. As DNA, the CDR3 is TGTGCCAGCAGCTTGGCCGTCTCTGGAAACACCATATATTTT.

This clone appeared once. The chain uses TRBV5-1 and TRBJ2-7; 7 bases agree with TRBD1. This CDR3 contains 14 residues. Germline V gene lookup returns CDR1 SGHRS and CDR2 YFSETQ. V lost 5 bases to trimming and J lost 0 bases; unmatched junction nucleotides: 5. The DNA for the CDR3 is TGCGCCAGCAGGAGGACAGGTAGCTCCTACGAGCAGTACTTC. This codes for CASRRTGSSYEQYF.

Here the CDR3 DNA reads TGTGCCAGCAGCGTAGGGACGGGGGGAGAGGCACCCCTCCACTTT. Its translation: CASSVGTGGEAPLHF. This rearrangement joins TRBV9 to TRBJ1-6; possible D gene TRBD1, 5 bases. Per germline, CDR1 SGDLS and CDR2 YYNGEE. The length of the CDR3 is 15 residues. V lost 0 bases, J lost 11 bases, and 15 bases lay in between.

This CDR3 is CASSLRSGGTGELFF. In nucleotides, the CDR3 is TGTGCCAGCAGCTTAAGGAGCGGGGGGACCGGGGAGCTGTTTTTT. J is TRBJ2-2 and V is TRBV5-4, with 9 positions matching TRBD2. With 2 bases clipped from V and 5 bases from J, the junction kept 4 bases outside the gene matches. This CDR3 spans 15 amino acids. CDR1 and CDR2 (germline): SGHNT, YYREEE (reference sequence). The variable domain in full, completed from reference TRBV5-4 and TRBJ2-2, reads ETGVTQSPTHLIKTRGQQVTLRCSSQSGHNTVSWYQQALGQGPQFIFQYYREEENGRGNFPPRFSGLQFPNYSSELNVNALELDDSALYLCASSLRSGGTGELFFGEGSRLTVL.

The gene calls are TRBV14 and TRBJ1-5; no reliable D call. The V end was cut by 4 bases, the J end by 2 bases, with 6 bases between. The germline CDR1 and CDR2 sequences are SGHDN and FVKESK. The CDR3 covers 13 residues. The CDR3 region has the DNA TGTGCCAGCAGCCCTTACGGCAATCAGCCCCAGCATTTT. This translates into CASSPYGNQPQHF.